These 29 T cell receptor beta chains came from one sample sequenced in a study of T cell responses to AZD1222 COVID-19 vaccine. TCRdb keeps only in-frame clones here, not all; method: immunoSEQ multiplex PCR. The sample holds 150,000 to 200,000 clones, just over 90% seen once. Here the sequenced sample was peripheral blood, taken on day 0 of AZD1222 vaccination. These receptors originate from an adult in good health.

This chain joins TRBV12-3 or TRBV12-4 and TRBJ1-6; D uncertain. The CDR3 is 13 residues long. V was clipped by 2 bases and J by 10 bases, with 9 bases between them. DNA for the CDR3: TGTGCCAGCAGTTTAAGTTCGGTATCACCCCTCCACTTT. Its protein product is CASSLSSVSPLHF.

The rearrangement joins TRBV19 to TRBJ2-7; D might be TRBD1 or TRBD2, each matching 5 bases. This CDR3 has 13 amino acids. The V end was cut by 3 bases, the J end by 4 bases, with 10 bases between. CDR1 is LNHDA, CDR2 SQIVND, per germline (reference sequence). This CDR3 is CASSMGRQYEQYF. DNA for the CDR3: TGTGCCAGTAGTATGGGACGGCAATACGAGCAGTACTTC.

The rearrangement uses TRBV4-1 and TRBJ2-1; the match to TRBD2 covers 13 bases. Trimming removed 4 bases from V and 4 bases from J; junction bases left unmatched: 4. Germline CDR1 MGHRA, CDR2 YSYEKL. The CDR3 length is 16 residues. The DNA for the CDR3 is TGCGCCAGCAGCCCGGGGACTAGCGGGGTTTACAATGAGCAGTTCTTC. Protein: CASSPGTSGVYNEQFF.

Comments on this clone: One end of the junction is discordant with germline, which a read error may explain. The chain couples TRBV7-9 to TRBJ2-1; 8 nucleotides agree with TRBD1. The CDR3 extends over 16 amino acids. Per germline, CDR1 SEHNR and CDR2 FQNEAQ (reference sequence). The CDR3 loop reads CASSGVLDRAYNGQFF. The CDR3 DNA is TGTGCCAGCAGCGGAGTTTTGGACAGGGCCTACAATGGGCAGTTCTTC.

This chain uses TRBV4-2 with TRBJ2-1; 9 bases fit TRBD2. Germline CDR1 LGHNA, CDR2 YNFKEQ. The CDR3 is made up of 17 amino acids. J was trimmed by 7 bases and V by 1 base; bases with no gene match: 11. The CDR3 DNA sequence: TGTGCCAGCAGCCAAGCGGGCGGGAGGGCCGAGGAGAATGAGCAGTTCTTC. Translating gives CASSQAGGRAEENEQFF.

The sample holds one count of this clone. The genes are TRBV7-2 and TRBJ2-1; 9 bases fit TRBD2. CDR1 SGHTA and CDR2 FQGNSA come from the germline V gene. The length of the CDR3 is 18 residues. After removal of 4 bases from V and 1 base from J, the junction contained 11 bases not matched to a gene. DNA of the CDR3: TGTGCCAGCAGCTACGCGACACCGGGACTAGCTTCCTACAATGAGCAGTTCTTC. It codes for CASSYATPGLASYNEQFF.

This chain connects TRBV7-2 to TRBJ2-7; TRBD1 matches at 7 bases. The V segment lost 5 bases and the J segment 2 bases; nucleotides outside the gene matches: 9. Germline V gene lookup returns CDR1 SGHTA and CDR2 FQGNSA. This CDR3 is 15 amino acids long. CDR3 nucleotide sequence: TGTGCCAGCAGCACCCCACAGGGGAATCCCTACGAGCAGTACTTC. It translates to CASSTPQGNPYEQYF.

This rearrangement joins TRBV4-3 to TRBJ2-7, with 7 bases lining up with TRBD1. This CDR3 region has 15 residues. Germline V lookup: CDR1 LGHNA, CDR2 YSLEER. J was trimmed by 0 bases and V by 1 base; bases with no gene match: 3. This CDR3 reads CASSQAGTASYEQYF. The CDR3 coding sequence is TGCGCCAGCAGCCAAGCCGGGACAGCCTCCTACGAGCAGTACTTC.

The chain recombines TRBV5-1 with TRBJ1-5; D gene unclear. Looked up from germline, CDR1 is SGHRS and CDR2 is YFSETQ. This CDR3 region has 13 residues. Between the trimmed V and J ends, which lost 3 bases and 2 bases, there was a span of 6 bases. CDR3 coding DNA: TGCGCCAGCAGCTCCATGGGCAATCAGCCCCAGCATTTT. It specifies CASSSMGNQPQHF.

Here the CDR3 reads CASSRVNQPQHF. The CDR3 DNA follows: TGTGCCAGCAGCAGAGTCAATCAGCCCCAGCATTTT. The rearrangement links TRBV6-2 or TRBV6-3 to TRBJ1-5, with D hard to call. Trimming took 6 bases from V and 3 from J, leaving 6 bases between them. Germline V CDR1 and CDR2: MNHEY, SVGEGT. This CDR3 has 12 residues.

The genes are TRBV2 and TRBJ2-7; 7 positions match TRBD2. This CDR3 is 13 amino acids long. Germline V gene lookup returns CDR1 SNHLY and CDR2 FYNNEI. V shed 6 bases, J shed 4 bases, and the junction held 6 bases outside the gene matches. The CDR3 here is CASRAGLKYEQYF. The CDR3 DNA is TGTGCCAGCAGAGCGGGACTCAAATACGAGCAGTACTTC.

The CDR3 coding sequence is TGTGCCAGCAGCTTATTTAGTTCTGGAGGCTACACCTTC. Its protein is CASSLFSSGGYTF. The chain combines TRBV13 with TRBJ1-2; D is uncertain. Germline V gene data show CDR1 as PRHDT and CDR2 as FYEKMQ (reference sequence). V shed 2 bases and J shed 8 bases, with 12 bases lying between them. There are 13 residues in the CDR3.

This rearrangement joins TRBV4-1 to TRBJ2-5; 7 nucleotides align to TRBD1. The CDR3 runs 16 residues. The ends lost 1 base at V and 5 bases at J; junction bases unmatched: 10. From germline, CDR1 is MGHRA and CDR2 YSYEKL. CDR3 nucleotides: TGCGCCAGCAGCCAAGGTGAGGGGGCGACGGGGGAGACCCAGTACTTC. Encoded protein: CASSQGEGATGETQYF.

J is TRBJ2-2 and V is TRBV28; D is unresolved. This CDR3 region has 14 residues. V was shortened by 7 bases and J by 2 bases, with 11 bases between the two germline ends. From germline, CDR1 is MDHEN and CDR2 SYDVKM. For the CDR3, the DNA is TGTGCCAGCATCAGCCAGGTCAACACCGGGGAGCTGTTTTTT. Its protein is CASISQVNTGELFF. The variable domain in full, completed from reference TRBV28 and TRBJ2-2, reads DVKVTQSSRYLVKRTGEKVFLECVQDMDHENMFWYRQDPGLGLRLIYFSYDVKMKEKGDIPEGYSVSREKKERFSLILESASTNQTSMYLCASISQVNTGELFFGEGSRLTVL.

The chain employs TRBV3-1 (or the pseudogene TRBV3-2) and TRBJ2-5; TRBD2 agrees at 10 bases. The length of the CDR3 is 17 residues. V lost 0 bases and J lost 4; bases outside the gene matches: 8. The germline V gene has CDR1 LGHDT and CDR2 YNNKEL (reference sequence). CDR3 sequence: CASSQDPGASGRETQYF. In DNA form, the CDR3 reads TGTGCCAGCAGCCAAGACCCCGGGGCTAGCGGGAGAGAGACCCAGTACTTC.

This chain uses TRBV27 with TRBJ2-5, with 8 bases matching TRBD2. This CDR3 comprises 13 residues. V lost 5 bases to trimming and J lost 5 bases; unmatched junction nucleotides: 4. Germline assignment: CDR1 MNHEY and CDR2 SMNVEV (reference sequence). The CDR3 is CASSGGGRETQYF. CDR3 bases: TGTGCCAGCAGTGGCGGGGGGCGGGAGACCCAGTACTTC.

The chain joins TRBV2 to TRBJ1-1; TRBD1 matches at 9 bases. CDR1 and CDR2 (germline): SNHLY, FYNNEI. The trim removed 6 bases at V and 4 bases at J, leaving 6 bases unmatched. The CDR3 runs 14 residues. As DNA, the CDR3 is TGTGCCAGCAGATCGGGACAGGGTCGCACTGAAGCTTTCTTT. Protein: CASRSGQGRTEAFF. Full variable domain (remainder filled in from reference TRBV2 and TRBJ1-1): EPEVTQTPSHQVTQMGQEVILRCVPISNHLYFYWYRQILGQKVEFLVSFYNNEISEKSEIFDDQFSVERPDGSNFTLKIRSTKLEDSAMYFCASRSGQGRTEAFFGQGTRLTVV.

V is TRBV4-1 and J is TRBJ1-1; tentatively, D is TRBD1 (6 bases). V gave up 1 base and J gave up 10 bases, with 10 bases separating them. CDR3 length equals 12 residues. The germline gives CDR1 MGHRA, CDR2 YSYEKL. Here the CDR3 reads CASSQVLGGAFF. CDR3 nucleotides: TGCGCCAGCAGCCAAGTTTTAGGGGGAGCTTTCTTT.

The CDR3 DNA sequence: TGTGCCAGCTCAAAAAGACAGGGGGCAGACACTGAAGCTTTCTTT. Amino acid sequence: CASSKRQGADTEAFF. The chain recombines TRBV18 with TRBJ1-1; 10 positions match TRBD1. This CDR3 has 15 residues. Germline CDR1 KGHSH, CDR2 LQKENI. Losses at the gene ends were 5 bases for V and 3 bases for J; bases not matched to a gene: 6. The full variable domain, in which reference TRBV18 and TRBJ1-1 provide the parts outside the CDR3, is NAGVMQNPRHLVRRRGQEARLRCSPMKGHSHVYWYRQLPEEGLKFMVYLQKENIIDESGMPKERFSAEFPKEGPSILRIQQVVRGDSAAYFCASSKRQGADTEAFFGQGTRLTVV.

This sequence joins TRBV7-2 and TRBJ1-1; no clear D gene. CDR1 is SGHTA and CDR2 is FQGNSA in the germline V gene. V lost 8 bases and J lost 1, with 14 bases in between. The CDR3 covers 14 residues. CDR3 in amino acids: CASGARGRNTEAFF. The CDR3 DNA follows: TGTGCCAGCGGAGCTAGAGGCAGGAACACTGAAGCTTTCTTT.

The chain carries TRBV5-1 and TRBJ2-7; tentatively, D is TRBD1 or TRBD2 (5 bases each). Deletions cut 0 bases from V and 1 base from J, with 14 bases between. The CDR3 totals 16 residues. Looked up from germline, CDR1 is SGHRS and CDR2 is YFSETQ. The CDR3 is CASSLAYGGGSYEQYF. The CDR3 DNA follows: TGCGCCAGCAGCTTGGCCTATGGGGGTGGTTCCTACGAGCAGTACTTC.

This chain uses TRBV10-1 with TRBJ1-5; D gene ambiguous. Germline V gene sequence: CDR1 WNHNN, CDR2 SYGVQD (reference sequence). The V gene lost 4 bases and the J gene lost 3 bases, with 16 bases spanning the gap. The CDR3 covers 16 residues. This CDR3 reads CASSGAGRRYNQPQHF. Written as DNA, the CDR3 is TGCGCCAGCAGTGGGGCGGGCAGGCGGTACAATCAGCCCCAGCATTTT.

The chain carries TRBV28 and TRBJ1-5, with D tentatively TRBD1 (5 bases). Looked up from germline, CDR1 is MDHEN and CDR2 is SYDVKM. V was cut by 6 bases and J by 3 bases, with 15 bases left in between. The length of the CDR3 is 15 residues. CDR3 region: CASSRPQAINQPQHF. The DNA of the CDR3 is TGTGCCAGCAGCAGACCACAGGCGATCAATCAGCCCCAGCATTTT.

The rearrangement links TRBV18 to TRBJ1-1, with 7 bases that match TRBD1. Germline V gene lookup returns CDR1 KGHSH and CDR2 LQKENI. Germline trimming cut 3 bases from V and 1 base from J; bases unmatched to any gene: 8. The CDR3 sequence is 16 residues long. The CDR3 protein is CASSPKTGPKNTEAFF. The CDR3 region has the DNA TGTGCCAGCTCACCTAAGACAGGGCCGAAGAACACTGAAGCTTTCTTT.

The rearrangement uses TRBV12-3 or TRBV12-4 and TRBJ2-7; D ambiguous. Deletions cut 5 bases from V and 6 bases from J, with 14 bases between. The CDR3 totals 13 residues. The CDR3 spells CASSPPLNPEQYF. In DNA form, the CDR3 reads TGTGCCAGCAGTCCCCCCCTTAATCCCGAGCAGTACTTC.

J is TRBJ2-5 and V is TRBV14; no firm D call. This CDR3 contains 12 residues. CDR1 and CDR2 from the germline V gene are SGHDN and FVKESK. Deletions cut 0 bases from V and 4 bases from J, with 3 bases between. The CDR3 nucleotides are TGTGCCAGCAGCCAAGATTTAGAGACCCAGTACTTC. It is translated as CASSQDLETQYF.

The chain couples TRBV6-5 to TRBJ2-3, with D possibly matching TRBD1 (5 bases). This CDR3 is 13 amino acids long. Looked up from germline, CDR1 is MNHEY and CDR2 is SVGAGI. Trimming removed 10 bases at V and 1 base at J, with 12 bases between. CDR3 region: CATQGGGTDTQYF. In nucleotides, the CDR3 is TGTGCCACCCAGGGCGGAGGCACAGATACGCAGTATTTT.

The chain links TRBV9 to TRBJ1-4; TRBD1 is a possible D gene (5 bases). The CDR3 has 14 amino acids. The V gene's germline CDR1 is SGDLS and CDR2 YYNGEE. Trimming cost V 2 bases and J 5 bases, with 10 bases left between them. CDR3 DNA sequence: TGTGCCAGCAGCGTGACAGACTGGAATGAAAAACTGTTTTTT. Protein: CASSVTDWNEKLFF.

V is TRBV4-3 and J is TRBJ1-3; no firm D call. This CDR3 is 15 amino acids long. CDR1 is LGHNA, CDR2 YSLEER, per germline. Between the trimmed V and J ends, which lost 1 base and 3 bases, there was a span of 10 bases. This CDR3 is CASSQVGGLGNTIYF. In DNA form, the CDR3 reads TGCGCCAGCAGCCAAGTCGGCGGGCTTGGAAACACCATATATTTT.